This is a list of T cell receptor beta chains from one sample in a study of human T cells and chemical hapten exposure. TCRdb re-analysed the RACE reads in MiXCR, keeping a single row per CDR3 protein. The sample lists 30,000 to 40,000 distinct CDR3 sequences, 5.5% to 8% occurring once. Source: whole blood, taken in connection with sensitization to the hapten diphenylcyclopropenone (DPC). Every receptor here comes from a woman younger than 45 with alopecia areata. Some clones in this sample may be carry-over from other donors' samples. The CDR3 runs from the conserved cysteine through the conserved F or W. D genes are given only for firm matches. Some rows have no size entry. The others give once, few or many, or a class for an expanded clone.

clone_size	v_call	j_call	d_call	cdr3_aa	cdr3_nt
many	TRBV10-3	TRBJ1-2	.	CAISELGPNYGYTF	TGTGCCATCAGTGAGTTGGGTCCTAACTATGGCTACACCTTC
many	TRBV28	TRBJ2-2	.	CASSSPRWGAKGSTGELFF	TGTGCCAGCAGTTCCCCTCGGTGGGGGGCGAAGGGGAGCACCGGGGAGCTGTTTTTT
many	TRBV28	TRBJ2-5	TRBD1	CASSFDRGRGETQYF	TGTGCCAGCAGTTTTGACAGGGGCCGGGGGGAGACCCAGTACTTC
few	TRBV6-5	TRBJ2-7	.	CASNPTHYEQYF	TGTGCCAGCAACCCCACACACTACGAGCAGTACTTC
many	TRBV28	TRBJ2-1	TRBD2	CASTPGGNEQFF	TGTGCCAGCACCCCGGGGGGCAATGAGCAGTTCTTC
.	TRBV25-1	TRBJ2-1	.	CASSEYLASASSYNEQFF	TGTGCCAGCAGTGAATATCTGGCTAGCGCCAGCTCCTACAATGAGCAGTTCTTC
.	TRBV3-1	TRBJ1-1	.	CASSLRQKPEAFF	TGTGCCAGCAGCCTACGACAGAAACCTGAAGCTTTCTTT
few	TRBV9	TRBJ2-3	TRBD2	CASSVGGLAGSTDTQYF	TGTGCCAGCAGCGTAGGCGGACTAGCGGGGTCCACAGATACGCAGTATTTT
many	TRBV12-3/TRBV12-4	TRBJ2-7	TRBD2	CASRGGYEQYF	TGTGCCAGCCGGGGGGGCTACGAGCAGTACTTC
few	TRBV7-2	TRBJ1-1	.	CASSLQARTEAFF	TGTGCCAGCAGCTTACAGGCGAGGACTGAAGCTTTCTTT
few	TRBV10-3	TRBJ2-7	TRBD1	CAISEPGTGYPRAQYF	TGTGCCATCAGTGAACCCGGGACAGGGTATCCAAGGGCGCAGTACTTC
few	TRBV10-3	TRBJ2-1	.	CAITGPGNEQFF	TGTGCCATCACGGGACCAGGAAATGAGCAGTTCTTC
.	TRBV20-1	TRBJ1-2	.	CSARAQGGGYTF	TGCAGTGCTAGAGCGCAGGGTGGTGGCTACACCTTC
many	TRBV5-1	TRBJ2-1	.	CASSLVAALTYNEQFF	TGCGCCAGCAGCTTGGTCGCGGCGCTAACCTACAATGAGCAGTTCTTC
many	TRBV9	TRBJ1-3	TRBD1	CASSGDGQGRNTIYF	TGTGCCAGCAGCGGCGACGGACAGGGCCGGAATACCATATATTTT
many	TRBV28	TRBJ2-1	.	CASSPRTDDSSYNEQFF	TGTGCCAGCAGTCCCCGGACAGACGATAGCTCCTACAATGAGCAGTTCTTC
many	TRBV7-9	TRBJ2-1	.	CASSLSGPNEQFF	TGTGCCAGCAGCTTGAGCGGGCCTAATGAGCAGTTCTTC
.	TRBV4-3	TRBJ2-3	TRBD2	CASSRRGASGGTTDTQYF	TGCGCCAGCAGCCGAAGAGGCGCTAGCGGGGGTACCACAGATACGCAGTATTTT
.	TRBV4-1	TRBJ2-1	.	CASSQGGGQRSSYNEQFF	TGCGCCAGCAGCCAAGGGGGGGGACAGCGGAGCTCCTACAATGAGCAGTTCTTC
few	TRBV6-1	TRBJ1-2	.	CASSEKGTTYGYTF	TGTGCCAGCAGTGAAAAAGGGACAACCTATGGCTACACCTTC
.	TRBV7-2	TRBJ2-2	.	CASSLGQNTGELFF	TGTGCCAGCAGCTTAGGGCAGAACACCGGGGAGCTGTTTTTT
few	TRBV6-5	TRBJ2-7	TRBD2	CASSYRERDYEQYF	TGTGCCAGCAGTTACAGGGAGCGGGACTACGAGCAGTACTTC
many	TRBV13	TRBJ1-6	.	CASSLCSRQRCSPLHF	TGTGCCAGCAGCTTATGTTCCAGGCAACGGTGTTCACCCCTCCACTTT
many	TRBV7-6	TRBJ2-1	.	CASSLMMGHEQFF	TGTGCCAGCAGCTTAATGATGGGCCATGAGCAGTTCTTC
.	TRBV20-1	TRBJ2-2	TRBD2	CSARSSGGRTGELFF	TGCAGTGCTAGATCTAGCGGGGGTAGGACCGGGGAGCTGTTTTTT
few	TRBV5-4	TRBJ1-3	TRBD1	CASSLGGQVSGNTIYF	TGTGCCAGCAGCTTGGGGGGACAGGTCTCTGGAAACACCATATATTTT
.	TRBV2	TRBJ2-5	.	CASREIAVQTETQYF	TGTGCCAGCAGGGAGATTGCGGTACAGACAGAGACCCAGTACTTC
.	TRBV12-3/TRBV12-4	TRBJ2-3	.	CASSLVGYSSTDTQYF	TGTGCCAGCAGTTTAGTCGGTTACTCTAGCACAGATACGCAGTATTTT
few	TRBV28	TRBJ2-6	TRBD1	CASRVAGGMSGANVLTF	TGTGCCAGCAGGGTTGCAGGGGGAATGAGTGGGGCCAACGTCCTGACTTTC
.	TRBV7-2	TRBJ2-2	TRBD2	CASSHPPPLAGLNTGELFF	TGTGCCAGCAGCCACCCCCCCCCACTAGCGGGGTTGAACACCGGGGAGCTGTTTTTT
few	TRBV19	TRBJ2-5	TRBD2	CASSPTSGGETQYF	TGTGCCAGTAGTCCAACTAGCGGGGGTGAGACCCAGTACTTC
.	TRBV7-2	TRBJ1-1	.	CASKVGMNTEAFF	TGTGCCAGCAAGGTAGGGATGAACACTGAAGCTTTCTTT
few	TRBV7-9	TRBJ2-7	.	CASSLATSSYEQYF	TGTGCCAGCAGCTTAGCTACAAGCTCCTACGAGCAGTACTTC